Detailed here is one T cell receptor beta chain. This clone has a handful of counts. What this receptor recognizes is not known. The input lacks base qualities; no much larger clone sits a single base away. This sample also contains other DNA sequences that code for the same CDR3. The sample's time point label, in plain terms: less than 25 weeks on oral tofacitinib. The label giving this sample's treatment or condition can be read as: oral pan-JAK inhibitor, 5-10 mg twice daily. Lesional scalp punch biopsies and peripheral blood were obtained from alopecia areata patients. PBMCs were isolated by density centrifugation and stained for CD3, CD4 and CD8, after which CD4+ and CD8+ T cells were sorted on a FACSAria. The library was prepared using the immunoSEQ multiplex PCR assay. RNA was extracted from all samples and reverse transcribed into cDNA, which served as template for TCR sequencing. SuperScript III was used to make first-strand cDNA, primed with a 2:1 mix of oligo-dT and random hexamers. A synthetic immune receptor repertoire was used to assess amplification bias, and residual bias was removed computationally. In the source study's methods: After raw reads were preprocessed to remove errors, the CDR3 was defined following IMGT conventions as running from the conserved cysteine to phenylalanine. Clonality was computed as 1 minus the Shannon entropy, with the entropy normalized by log2 of the number of productive unique TCRs. Whether scalp clones were CD4 or CD8 was inferred by matching scalp TCRbeta sequences against CD4 and CD8 repertoires sorted from blood. Entries here come from immuneACCESS through TCRdb and include only in-frame sequences with V and J called. Some clones fail to appear in such tables; in the studies checked, an unresolved V gene covers under half of the shortfall, and the cause of the remainder is unknown. That table gives V, J and clone size, and the DNA gave D and trimming. Here the sample has about 190,000 clones; around three fifths occur a single time. In total, the top ten clones hold 0.85% to 1.3% of the sample.

Looking up the germline V gene yields CDR1 LGHNA and CDR2 YSLEER. From its cysteine to its phenylalanine, the CDR3 spans 14 amino acids. Only CDR3 DNA remains: 42 bases, in frame from the first base. A distance of 8 bases separates the germline ends of V and J, which lose 0 bases and 5 bases respectively. The sample comes from a study of CD8+ T cells in alopecia areata (dated by TCRdb to about 2018). Some background on the complete study: Treated patients were enrolled in an open-label pilot trial of oral tofacitinib, 5 to 10 mg twice daily, for moderate-to-severe alopecia areata. Scalp clonality was compared among normal scalp (n=4), patchy alopecia areata scalp (n=8), and alopecia totalis/universalis scalp (n=8). Amplification of TCRbeta CDR3 regions was done by immunoSEQ multiplex PCR using 35 Vbeta forward primers and 13 Jbeta reverse primers. Human TCRbeta sequencing covered scalp tissue and sorted CD4+ and CD8+ peripheral blood T cells from patchy and totalis/universalis alopecia areata patients and healthy controls. In both human patients and the C3H/HeJ mouse model, the study applied high-throughput TCRbeta sequencing to look at T cell clonal expansion in alopecia areata. RNA was obtained with the PAXgene miRNA kit for fixed scalp, the miRNeasy kit for PBMCs, and the RNeasy kit for mouse skin. In treated patients, disease severity was measured using the SALT score, which gives the percentage of scalp surface area affected. Biopsies were taken from tofacitinib-treated patients at baseline and at 4 and 24 weeks of treatment, and a later scalp biopsy was taken in several of the tofacitinib-treated patients. Patients stayed on tofacitinib for 6 to 18 months and then had 6 months of follow-up off drug so that delayed response and recurrence could be assessed.

Study-wide findings and limitations: Compared with normal scalp, lesional scalp had higher clonality and more expanded CD8+ clones, particularly in alopecia totalis/universalis, a pattern that suggests antigenic drive. Tofacitinib significantly lowered scalp clonality and the number of expanded CD8+ clones among the top 100 scalp clones. Shared TCR sequences between patients were less evident than in mice, which may be partly attributable to HLA diversity in the patient population. Resident alphabeta T cells in normal human skin are also sequenced, complicating scalp TCR repertoire analysis, unlike mouse skin dominated by gammadelta T cells. Because the treated cohort was small and included a single nonresponder, larger studies are needed to assess links between baseline CD8+ expansion and response. During tofacitinib treatment, many expanded lesional clones stuck around in both scalp and blood, and this persistence may partly explain why relapse happens after treatment is stopped.

The sample in question was CD4+ T cells sorted from blood, obtained at week 24, from a patient treated with tofacitinib. This sequence was found in a human donor with alopecia areata. The sequence joins TRBV4-3 to TRBJ2-1; TRBD2 could be the D gene, as 6 bases match. The nucleotides are TGCGCCAGCAGCCAAGAAGGGACTCACAATGAGCAGTTCTTC. This yields the protein CASSQEGTHNEQFF.